Each of the 18 T cell receptor beta chains below was sequenced from the same sample in a study of PD-1 blockade in classical Hodgkin lymphoma. Relapse after autologous stem cell transplantation occurred in every patient, and brentuximab vedotin exposure varied. Measured with immunoSEQ multiplex PCR; TCRdb has only the in-frame clones, and not every one. Among about 12,000 clones listed, 65% to 90% were seen once. The specimen was peripheral blood mononuclear cells (PBMCs), collected at baseline. The receptors come from a human donor with classical Hodgkin lymphoma.

The gene calls are TRBV27 and TRBJ2-6; no clear D. This CDR3 is built from 13 residues. V gave up 8 bases and J gave up 2 bases, with 7 bases separating them. Germline V gene data show CDR1 as MNHEY and CDR2 as SMNVEV (reference sequence). CDR3 region: CASWAAGANVLTF. As DNA, the CDR3 is TGTGCCAGCTGGGCGGCTGGGGCCAACGTCCTGACTTTC.

The chain is built from TRBV5-5 and TRBJ2-3; no clear D. Germline CDR1 and CDR2: SGHKS and YYEKEE (reference sequence). V dropped 4 bases and J dropped 6 bases, with 15 bases sitting between them. The CDR3 covers 14 residues. The CDR3 DNA is TGTGCCAGCAGCCCCCCCGATTTGCCGGATACGCAGTATTTT. The encoded protein is CASSPPDLPDTQYF.

The V gene is TRBV7-9, the J gene TRBJ2-5; TRBD2 aligns across 14 bases. CDR1 is SEHNR, CDR2 FQNEAQ, per germline (reference sequence). The CDR3 covers 16 residues. The V and J ends lost 5 bases and 7 bases, in that order; junction bases with no gene match: 9. In DNA, the CDR3 is TGTGCCAGCAGCCCGGGACTAGCGGGAGAACCGGGGACCCAGTACTTC. Translating gives CASSPGLAGEPGTQYF.

V gene TRBV7-2 combines with J gene TRBJ1-5; unclear D gene. Germline V gives CDR1 SGHTA, CDR2 FQGNSA. Between the trimmed V and J ends, which lost 3 bases and 7 bases, there was a span of 13 bases. This CDR3 contains 14 residues. The CDR3 loop is CASSFGLSPQPQHF. The CDR3 DNA reads as TGTGCCAGCAGCTTCGGGTTGAGCCCCCAGCCCCAGCATTTT.

The chain is built from TRBV7-9 and TRBJ2-2, with no clear D. Trimming took off 1 base at V and 0 bases at J, with 9 bases between the two ends. The CDR3 is made up of 16 amino acids. Germline lookup yields CDR1 SEHNR and CDR2 FQNEAQ (reference sequence). The CDR3 region is CASSLGWGTNTGELFF. The CDR3 DNA sequence: TGTGCCAGCAGCTTAGGGTGGGGAACGAACACCGGGGAGCTGTTTTTT.

The V gene is TRBV5-8, the J gene TRBJ1-2; D is unresolved. Germline V lookup: CDR1 SGHTS, CDR2 YDEGEE. The CDR3 totals 13 residues. V lost 4 bases and J lost 7, with 14 bases in between. The CDR3 nucleotides read TGTGCCAGCAGCGATCGGGCCTCGGGTGGCTACACCTTC. Amino acid sequence: CASSDRASGGYTF. Supplemented by reference TRBV5-8 and TRBJ1-2, the full variable domain reads EAGVTQSPTHLIKTRGQQATLRCSPISGHTSVYWYQQALGLGLQFLLWYDEGEERNRGNFPPRFSGRQFPNYSSELNVNALELEDSALYLCASSDRASGGYTFGSGTRLTVV.

CDR3 in amino acids: CASSPLRDRAGYTF. The CDR3 nucleotides read TGCGCCAGCAGTCCACTCCGGGACAGGGCTGGCTACACCTTC. V gene TRBV10-1 combines with J gene TRBJ1-2, with 9 bases fitting TRBD1. The germline V gene has CDR1 WNHNN and CDR2 SYGVQD (reference sequence). The CDR3 has 14 residues. J gave up 7 bases and V 5 bases, and 8 bases lay outside the gene matches.

The rearrangement uses TRBV19 and TRBJ2-2; D is possibly TRBD1 or TRBD2 (5 bases each). The CDR3 covers 15 residues. Germline CDR1 reads LNHDA; CDR2 reads SQIVND (reference sequence). Trimming cost V 2 bases and J 7 bases, with 14 bases left between them. The CDR3 spells CASSIMGPRGGELFF. The DNA for the CDR3 is TGTGCCAGTAGTATAATGGGACCAAGAGGCGGGGAGCTGTTTTTT.

The DNA for the CDR3 is TGTGCCAGCAGCTTAGCGTCCGAAACCGAGCAGTTCTTC. It is translated as CASSLASETEQFF. This chain connects TRBV7-9 to TRBJ2-1; no definite D call. CDR1 and CDR2 from the germline V gene are SEHNR and FQNEAQ (reference sequence). Trimming removed 0 bases at V and 10 bases at J, with 10 bases between. This CDR3 contains 13 residues.

By share, this clone counts as medium-sized. This chain joins TRBV7-9 and TRBJ2-7; a possible D gene is TRBD1 (5 bases). Trimming left V 5 bases short and J 7 bases short, with 12 bases between. The CDR3 loop spans 12 amino acids. Germline V gene data show CDR1 as SEHNR and CDR2 as FQNEAQ (reference sequence). CDR3 sequence (DNA): TGTGCCAGCAGCGCAGGGTTGAGGGAGCAGTACTTC. Amino acid sequence: CASSAGLREQYF.

Remarks on this clone: At one end, the junction sequence differs from germline, possibly due to a read error. This sequence joins TRBV7-7 and TRBJ2-5; TRBD1 matches at 7 bases. The CDR3 runs to 14 residues. Germline V gene lookup returns CDR1 SSHAT and CDR2 FNYEAQ (reference sequence). This chain's CDR3 is CASSPQGSSGTQYF. The CDR3, as DNA: TGTGCTAGCAGCCCACAGGGGTCCAGCGGGACCCAGTACTTC.

The gene calls are TRBV13 and TRBJ2-1; D not resolved. CDR3 length equals 15 residues. Trimming took 4 bases from V and 2 from J, leaving 12 bases between them. Germline V gives CDR1 PRHDT, CDR2 FYEKMQ (reference sequence). The CDR3 DNA is TGTGCCAGCAGCTCCCCTGACCGTGCCTACAATGAGCAGTTCTTC. Protein: CASSSPDRAYNEQFF.

This clone occurred a few times. Within the sample, other DNA sequences also encode this same CDR3. The J gene is TRBJ1-1, the V gene TRBV25-1; D possibly corresponds to TRBD1 (5 bases). Germline CDR1 reads MGHDK; CDR2 reads SYGVNS. The CDR3 runs 13 residues. Trimming removed 5 bases from V and 3 bases from J, with 10 bases in between. The CDR3 here is CASSRGGYTEAFF. CDR3 DNA sequence: TGTGCCAGCAGTCGGGGGGGGTACACTGAAGCTTTCTTT.

The chain joins TRBV6-6 to TRBJ2-1, with D unclear. Trimming took off 8 bases at V and 5 bases at J, with 10 bases between the two ends. CDR3 length: 12 amino acids. Germline loops: CDR1 MNHNY, CDR2 SVGAGI (reference sequence). The CDR3 DNA reads as TGTGCCAGCCAAGTAGGGCACAATGAGCAGTTCTTC. Translation gives CASQVGHNEQFF.

This chain joins TRBV11-2 and TRBJ2-1, with D perhaps TRBD1 (7 bases). This CDR3 contains 15 residues. Germline-derived CDR1 and CDR2 are SGHAT and FQNNGV. The V end was cut by 4 bases, the J end by 7 bases, with 17 bases between. This chain's CDR3 is CASSSALAGGNEQFF. For the CDR3, the DNA is TGTGCCAGCAGCTCCGCTCTCGCAGGGGGGAATGAGCAGTTCTTC.

This chain joins TRBV5-6 and TRBJ2-7; a possible D gene is TRBD2 (5 bases). CDR1 and CDR2 from the germline V gene are SGHDT and YYEEEE. Trimming took 0 bases from V and 2 from J, leaving 9 bases between them. The CDR3 extends over 14 amino acids. Here the CDR3 reads CASSLVDFTYEQYF. The CDR3 region has the DNA TGTGCCAGCAGCTTGGTGGACTTCACCTACGAGCAGTACTTC.

V and J are TRBV18 and TRBJ2-5; TRBD2 might be the D (5 bases). CDR1 is KGHSH and CDR2 is LQKENI in the germline V gene. This CDR3 is built from 14 residues. V lost 6 bases, J lost 5 bases, and 16 bases lay in between. CDR3 loop: CASSLTPPGETQYF. DNA of the CDR3: TGTGCCAGCTCGCTGACCCCCCCGGGGGAGACCCAGTACTTC.

The genes are TRBV18 and TRBJ1-4; no firm D call. The CDR3 is made up of 14 amino acids. V was clipped by 2 bases and J by 7 bases, with 11 bases between them. Germline V CDR1 and CDR2: KGHSH, LQKENI. The chain's CDR3 is CASSPAGRFEKLFF. Here the CDR3 DNA reads TGTGCCAGCTCACCAGCGGGTCGGTTTGAAAAACTGTTTTTT.